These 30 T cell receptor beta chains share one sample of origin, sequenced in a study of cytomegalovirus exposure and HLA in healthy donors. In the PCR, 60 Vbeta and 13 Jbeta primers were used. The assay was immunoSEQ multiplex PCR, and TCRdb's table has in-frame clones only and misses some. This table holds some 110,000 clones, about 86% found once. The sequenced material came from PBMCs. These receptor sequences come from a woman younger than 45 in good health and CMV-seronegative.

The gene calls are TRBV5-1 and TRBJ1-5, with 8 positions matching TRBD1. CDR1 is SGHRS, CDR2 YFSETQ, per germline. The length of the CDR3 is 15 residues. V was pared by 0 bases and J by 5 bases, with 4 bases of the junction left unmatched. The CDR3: CASSLVGQGDQPQHF. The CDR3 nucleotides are TGCGCCAGCAGCTTGGTTGGACAGGGTGATCAGCCCCAGCATTTT.

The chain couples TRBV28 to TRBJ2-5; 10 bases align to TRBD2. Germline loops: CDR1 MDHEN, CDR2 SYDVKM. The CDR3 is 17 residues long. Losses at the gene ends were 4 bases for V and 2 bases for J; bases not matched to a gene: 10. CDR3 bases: TGTGCCAGCAGTTGGCGACTAGCGGGTGCTCGGCAAGAGACCCAGTACTTC. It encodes CASSWRLAGARQETQYF.

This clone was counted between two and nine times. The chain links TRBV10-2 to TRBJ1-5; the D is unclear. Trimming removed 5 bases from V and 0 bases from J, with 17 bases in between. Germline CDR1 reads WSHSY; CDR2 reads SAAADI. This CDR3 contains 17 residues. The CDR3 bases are TGCGCCAGCAGTCCGGAGGGTCGGCTTGCTAGCAATCAGCCCCAGCATTTT. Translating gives CASSPEGRLASNQPQHF.

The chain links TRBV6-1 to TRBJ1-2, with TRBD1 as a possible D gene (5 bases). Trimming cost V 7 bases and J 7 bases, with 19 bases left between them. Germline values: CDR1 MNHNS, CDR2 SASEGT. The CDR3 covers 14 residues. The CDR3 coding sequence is TGTGCCAGCACTGGGACTCCGGGGCCGGTTGGCTACACCTTC. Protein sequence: CASTGTPGPVGYTF.

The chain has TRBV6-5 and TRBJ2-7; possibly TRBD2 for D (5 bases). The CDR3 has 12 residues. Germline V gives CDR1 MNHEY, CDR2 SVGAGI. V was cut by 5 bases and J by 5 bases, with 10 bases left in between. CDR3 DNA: TGTGCCAGCAGTCATACTAGTGACGAGCAGTACTTC. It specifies CASSHTSDEQYF.

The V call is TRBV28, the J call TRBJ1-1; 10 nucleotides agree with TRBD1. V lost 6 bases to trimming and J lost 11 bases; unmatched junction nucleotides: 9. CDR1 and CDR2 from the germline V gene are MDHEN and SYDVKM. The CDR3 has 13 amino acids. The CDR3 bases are TGTGCCAGCAGCCCTGGACAGGGGGTAGCGGCTTTCTTT. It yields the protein CASSPGQGVAAFF. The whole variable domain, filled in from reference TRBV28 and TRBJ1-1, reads DVKVTQSSRYLVKRTGEKVFLECVQDMDHENMFWYRQDPGLGLRLIYFSYDVKMKEKGDIPEGYSVSREKKERFSLILESASTNQTSMYLCASSPGQGVAAFFGQGTRLTVV.

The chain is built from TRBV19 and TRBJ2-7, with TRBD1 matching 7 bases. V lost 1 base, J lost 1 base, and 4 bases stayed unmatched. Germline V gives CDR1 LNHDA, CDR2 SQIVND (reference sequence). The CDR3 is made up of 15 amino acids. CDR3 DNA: TGTGCCAGTAGTATAGGGGGGACAGATTCCTACGAGCAGTACTTC. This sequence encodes CASSIGGTDSYEQYF.

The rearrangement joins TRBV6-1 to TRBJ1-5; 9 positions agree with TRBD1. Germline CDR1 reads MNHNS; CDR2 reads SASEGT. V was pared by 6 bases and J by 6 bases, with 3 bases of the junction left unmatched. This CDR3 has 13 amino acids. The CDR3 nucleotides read TGTGCCAGCAGCGACAGGGGGGGTCAGCCCCAGCATTTT. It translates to CASSDRGGQPQHF.

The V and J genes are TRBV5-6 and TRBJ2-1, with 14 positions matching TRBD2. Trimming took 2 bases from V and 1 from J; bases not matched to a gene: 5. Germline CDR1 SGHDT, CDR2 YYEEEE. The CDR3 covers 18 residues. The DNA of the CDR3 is TGTGCCAGCAGCTTTCCGGGACTAGCGGGAGTGTCCTACAATGAGCAGTTCTTC. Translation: CASSFPGLAGVSYNEQFF.

The CDR3 DNA follows: TGTGCCAGCAGTGGAGGTCAGGGGAAAAACATTCAGTACTTC. It is translated as CASSGGQGKNIQYF. The J gene is TRBJ2-4, the V gene TRBV2; a weak D match, TRBD1 (6 bases). The CDR3 is 14 amino acids. V lost 4 bases to trimming and J lost 4 bases, with 11 bases between them. Per germline, CDR1 SNHLY and CDR2 FYNNEI.

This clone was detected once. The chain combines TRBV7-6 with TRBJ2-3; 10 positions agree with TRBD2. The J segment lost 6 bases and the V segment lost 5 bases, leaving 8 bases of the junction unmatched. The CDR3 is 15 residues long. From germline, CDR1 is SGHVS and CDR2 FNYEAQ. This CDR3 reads CASSPWEREGDTQYF. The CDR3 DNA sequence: TGTGCCAGCAGCCCTTGGGAGCGGGAGGGTGATACGCAGTATTTT.

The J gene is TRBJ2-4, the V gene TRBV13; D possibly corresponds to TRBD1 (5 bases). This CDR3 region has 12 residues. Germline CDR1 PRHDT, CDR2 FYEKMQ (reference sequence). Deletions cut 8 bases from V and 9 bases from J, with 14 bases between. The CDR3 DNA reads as TGTGCCAGCGCGGCATGGGGCAGCATTCAGTACTTC. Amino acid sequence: CASAAWGSIQYF.

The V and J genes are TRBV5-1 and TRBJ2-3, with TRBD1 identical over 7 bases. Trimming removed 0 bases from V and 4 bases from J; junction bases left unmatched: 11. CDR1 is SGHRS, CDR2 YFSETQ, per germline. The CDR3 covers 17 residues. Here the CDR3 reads CASSLGPGGAPADTQYF. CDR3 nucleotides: TGCGCCAGCAGCTTGGGGCCAGGGGGAGCACCTGCAGATACGCAGTATTTT. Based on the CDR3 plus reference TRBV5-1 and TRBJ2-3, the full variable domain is KAGVTQTPRYLIKTRGQQVTLSCSPISGHRSVSWYQQTPGQGLQFLFEYFSETQRNKGNFPGRFSGRQFSNSRSEMNVSTLELGDSALYLCASSLGPGGAPADTQYFGPGTRLTVL.

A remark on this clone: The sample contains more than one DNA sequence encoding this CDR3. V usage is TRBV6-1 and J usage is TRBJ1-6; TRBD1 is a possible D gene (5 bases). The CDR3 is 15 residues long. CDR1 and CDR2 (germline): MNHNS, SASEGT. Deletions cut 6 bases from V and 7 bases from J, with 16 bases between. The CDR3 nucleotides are TGTGCCAGCAGCGACAGCCGCGGGAGGAATTCACCCCTCCACTTT. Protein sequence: CASSDSRGRNSPLHF.

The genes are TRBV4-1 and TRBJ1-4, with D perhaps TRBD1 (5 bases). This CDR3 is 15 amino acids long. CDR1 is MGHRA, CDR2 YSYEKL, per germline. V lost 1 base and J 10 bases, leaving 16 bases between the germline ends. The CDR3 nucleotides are TGCGCCAGCAGCCAAGTGGGGCAGGGTACCGGAAAACTGTTTTTT. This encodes CASSQVGQGTGKLFF.

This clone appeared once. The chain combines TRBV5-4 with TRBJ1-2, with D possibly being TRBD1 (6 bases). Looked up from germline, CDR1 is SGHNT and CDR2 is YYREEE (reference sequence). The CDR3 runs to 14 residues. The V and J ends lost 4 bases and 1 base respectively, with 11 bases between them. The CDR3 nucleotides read TGTGCCAGCAGCATACAGGGAGTTAACTATGGCTACACCTTC. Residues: CASSIQGVNYGYTF.

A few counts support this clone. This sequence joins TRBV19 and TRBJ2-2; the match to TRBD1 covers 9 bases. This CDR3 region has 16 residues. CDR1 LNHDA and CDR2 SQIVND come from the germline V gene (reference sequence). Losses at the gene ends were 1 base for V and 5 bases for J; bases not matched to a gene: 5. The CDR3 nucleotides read TGTGCCAGTAGTATAGGTCCGGGACAGGGAACCGGGGAGCTGTTTTTT. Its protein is CASSIGPGQGTGELFF.

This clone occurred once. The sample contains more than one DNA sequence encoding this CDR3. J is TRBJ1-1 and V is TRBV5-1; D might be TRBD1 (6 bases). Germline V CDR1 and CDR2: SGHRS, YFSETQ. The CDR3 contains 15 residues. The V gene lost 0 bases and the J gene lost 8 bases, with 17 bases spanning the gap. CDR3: CASSLAVGAVTEAFF. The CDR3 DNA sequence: TGCGCCAGCAGCTTGGCTGTGGGGGCGGTTACCGAAGCTTTCTTT. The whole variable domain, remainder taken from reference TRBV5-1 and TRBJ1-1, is KAGVTQTPRYLIKTRGQQVTLSCSPISGHRSVSWYQQTPGQGLQFLFEYFSETQRNKGNFPGRFSGRQFSNSRSEMNVSTLELGDSALYLCASSLAVGAVTEAFFGQGTRLTVV.

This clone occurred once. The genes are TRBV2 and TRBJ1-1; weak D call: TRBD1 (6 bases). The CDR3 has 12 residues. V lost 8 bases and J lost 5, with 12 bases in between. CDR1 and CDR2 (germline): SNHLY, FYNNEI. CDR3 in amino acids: CASATQGTEAFF. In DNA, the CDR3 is TGTGCCAGCGCTACTCAGGGGACTGAAGCTTTCTTT.

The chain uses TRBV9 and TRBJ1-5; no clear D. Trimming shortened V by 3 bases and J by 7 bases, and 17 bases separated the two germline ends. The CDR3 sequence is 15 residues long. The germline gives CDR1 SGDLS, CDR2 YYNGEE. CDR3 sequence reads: CASSASGIEGQPQHF. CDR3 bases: TGTGCCAGCAGCGCGTCGGGGATCGAGGGACAGCCCCAGCATTTT.

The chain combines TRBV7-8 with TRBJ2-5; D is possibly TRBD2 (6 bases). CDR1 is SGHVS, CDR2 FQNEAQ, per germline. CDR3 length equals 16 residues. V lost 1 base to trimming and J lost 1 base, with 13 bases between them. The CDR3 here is CASSLDTVGGQETQYF. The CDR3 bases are TGTGCCAGCAGCTTAGATACGGTGGGGGGCCAAGAGACCCAGTACTTC.

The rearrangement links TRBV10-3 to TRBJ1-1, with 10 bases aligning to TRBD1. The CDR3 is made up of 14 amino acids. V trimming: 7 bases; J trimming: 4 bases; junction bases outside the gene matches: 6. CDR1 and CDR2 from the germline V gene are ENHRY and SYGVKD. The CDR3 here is CAITGTGDFTEAFF. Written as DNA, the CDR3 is TGTGCCATCACCGGGACAGGGGATTTCACTGAAGCTTTCTTT.

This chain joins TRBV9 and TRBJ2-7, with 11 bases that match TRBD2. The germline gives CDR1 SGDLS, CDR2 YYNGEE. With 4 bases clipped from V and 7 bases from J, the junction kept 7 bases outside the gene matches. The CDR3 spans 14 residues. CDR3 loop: CASSLSGRAREQYF. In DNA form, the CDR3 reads TGTGCCAGCAGCCTTAGCGGGAGGGCCAGGGAGCAGTACTTC.

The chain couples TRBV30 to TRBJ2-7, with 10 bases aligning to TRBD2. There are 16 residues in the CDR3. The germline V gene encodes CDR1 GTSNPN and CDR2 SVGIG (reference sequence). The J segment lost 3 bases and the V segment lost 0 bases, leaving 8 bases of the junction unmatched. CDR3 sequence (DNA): TGTGCCTGGAGTGTCTGGGGGACTAGCGACAGCTACGAGCAGTACTTC. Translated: CAWSVWGTSDSYEQYF.

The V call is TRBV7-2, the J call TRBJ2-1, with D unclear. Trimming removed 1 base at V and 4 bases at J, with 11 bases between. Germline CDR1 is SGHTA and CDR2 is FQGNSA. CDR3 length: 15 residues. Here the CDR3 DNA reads TGTGCCAGCAGCTTAGGAGGCGCGGAATACAATGAGCAGTTCTTC. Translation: CASSLGGAEYNEQFF.

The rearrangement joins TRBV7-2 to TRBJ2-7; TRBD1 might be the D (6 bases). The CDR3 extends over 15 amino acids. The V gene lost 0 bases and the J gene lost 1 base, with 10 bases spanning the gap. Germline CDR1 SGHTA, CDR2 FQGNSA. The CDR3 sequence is CASSLASGQSYEQYF. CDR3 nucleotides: TGTGCCAGCAGCTTAGCGTCAGGACAGTCCTACGAGCAGTACTTC.

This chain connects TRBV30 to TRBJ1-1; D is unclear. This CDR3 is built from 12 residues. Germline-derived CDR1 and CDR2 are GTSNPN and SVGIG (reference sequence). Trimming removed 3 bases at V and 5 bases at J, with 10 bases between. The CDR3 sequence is CAWRPGVTEAFF. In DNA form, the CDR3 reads TGTGCCTGGAGACCCGGGGTTACTGAAGCTTTCTTT.

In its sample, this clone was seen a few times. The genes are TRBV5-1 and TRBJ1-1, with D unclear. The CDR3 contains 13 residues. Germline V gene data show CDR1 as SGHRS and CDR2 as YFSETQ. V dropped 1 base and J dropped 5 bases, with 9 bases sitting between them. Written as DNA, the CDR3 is TGCGCCAGCAGCTTGAAGACGGGGACTGAAGCTTTCTTT. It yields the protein CASSLKTGTEAFF.

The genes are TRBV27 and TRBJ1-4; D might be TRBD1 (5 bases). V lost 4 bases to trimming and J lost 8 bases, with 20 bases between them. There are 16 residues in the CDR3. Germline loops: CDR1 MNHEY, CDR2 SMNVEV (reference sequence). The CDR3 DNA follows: TGTGCCAGCAGTTCCTACGGAGGGAGGGGAGAGGAAAAACTGTTTTTT. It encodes CASSSYGGRGEEKLFF. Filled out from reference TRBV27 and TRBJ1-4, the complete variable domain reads EAQVTQNPRYLITVTGKKLTVTCSQNMNHEYMSWYRQDPGLGLRQIYYSMNVEVTDKGDVPEGYKVSRKEKRNFPLILESPSPNQTSLYFCASSSYGGRGEEKLFFGSGTQLSVL.

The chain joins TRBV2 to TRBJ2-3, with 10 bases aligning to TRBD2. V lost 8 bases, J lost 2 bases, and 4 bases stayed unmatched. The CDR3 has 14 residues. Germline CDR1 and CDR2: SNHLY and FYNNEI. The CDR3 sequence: CASDTSGTTDTQYF. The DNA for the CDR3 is TGTGCCAGCGATACTAGCGGGACCACAGATACGCAGTATTTT.